What follows are 5 T cell receptor beta chains derived from one specimen sequenced in a study of blood T cells in healthy people across ages. Through a sample-barcoded 5' primer and a J-beta primer mix, a second PCR was run for about 7 to 12 cycles. MiXCR, run by TCRdb on the 5' RACE reads, gives a single entry per CDR3 protein. The sample lists fewer than 900,000 distinct CDR3 sequences, roughly 49% occurring once. The sample comprised blood. The source is a woman aged 60-75 years in good health.

The chain carries TRBV4-2 and TRBJ2-3, with TRBD1 as a possible D gene (6 bases). Trimming cost V 2 bases and J 6 bases, with 12 bases left between them. Per germline, CDR1 LGHNA and CDR2 YNFKEQ. The CDR3 is 14 residues long. The CDR3 DNA follows: TGTGCCAGCAGCCAAACAGGGCCCCGGGATACGCAGTATTTT. It encodes CASSQTGPRDTQYF.

This clonotype was recorded a few times. The J gene is TRBJ1-1, the V gene TRBV3-1; D uncertain. Trimming took 0 bases from V and 8 from J, leaving 10 bases between them. The CDR3 runs to 13 residues. CDR1 is LGHDT, CDR2 YNNKEL, per germline (reference sequence). The DNA of the CDR3 is TGTGCCAGCAGCCAAGATTTTGGCCAGGAAGCTTTCTTT. This translates into CASSQDFGQEAFF.

The chain combines TRBV20-1 with TRBJ2-1; D is perhaps TRBD2 (5 bases). Germline loops: CDR1 DFQATT, CDR2 SNEGSKA (reference sequence). Trimming cost V 2 bases and J 13 bases, with 27 bases left between them. The CDR3 length is 16 residues. The CDR3, as DNA: TGCAGTGCTAGACCCCCGGGGAGCTCGGATAGGGAGACCCAGTTCTTC. This codes for CSARPPGSSDRETQFF.

Comment on this clonotype: Given a much more abundant clone one base away, this may be a read error. The V gene is TRBV5-6, the J gene TRBJ2-4; 7 bases agree with TRBD1. The germline V gene encodes CDR1 SGHDT and CDR2 YYEEEE. V gave up 2 bases and J gave up 13 bases; unmatched junction bases: 15. CDR3 size: 15 residues. CDR3 in amino acids: CASSFPGQTAYGQYF. CDR3 nucleotide sequence: TGTGCCAGCAGCTTCCCGGGACAGACGGCCTACGGGCAGTACTTC.

The CDR3, as DNA: TGTGCCACCAGCAGGGACAGGGCTACCTCCTACGAGCAGTACTTC. Its protein is CATSRDRATSYEQYF. The V call is TRBV15, the J call TRBJ2-7; 8 nucleotides line up with TRBD1. V lost 3 bases to trimming and J lost 0 bases; unmatched junction nucleotides: 4. Germline V gene lookup returns CDR1 LNHNV and CDR2 YYDKDF (reference sequence). The CDR3 extends over 15 amino acids.